The present entry profiles one T cell receptor beta chain with its context. The junction and the germline gene differ at one end; a read error may be behind it. This sample is part of a study of molecular identifiers for immune sequencing clone quantification. TCRdb processed the PCR reads anew with MiXCR; each CDR3 protein has one entry. The data hold 250,000 to 350,000 distinct CDR3 sequences, with about a fifth observed a single time. From germline, CDR1 is MNHEY and CDR2 SVGEGT. The CDR3 loop spans 19 amino acids. The sequence came from a human donor in good health. Some libraries in this study had Jurkat cell RNA spiked in. Sequencing was carried out using naive CD8+ T cells from blood, with Jurkat cell RNA spiked in. Subset here: FACS-sorted CD8+CD4-CCR7+CD45RA+ naive T cells. The rearrangement uses TRBV6-2 or TRBV6-3 and TRBJ2-2, with 14 bases identical to TRBD2. In DNA form, the CDR3 reads TGTGCCGGCAGCCCCGTGGGACTAGCGGGAGTTTCTGGCACCGGGGAGCTGTTTTTT. Residues: CAGSPVGLAGVSGTGELFF.